Below, 20 T cell receptor beta chains from the same sample are listed, as sequenced in a study of memory CD4+ T cells and cytomegalovirus serostatus. The sort gate was single viable CD3+CD4+CD8-CD45RO+ cells for memory CD4+ T cells. Assay used: immunoSEQ multiplex PCR; TCRdb lists only in-frame clones, some missing. The sample has some 44,000 clones; more than 65% are singletons. The specimen sequenced was memory CD4+ T cells from blood. The receptors here all came from an adult in good health and CMV-seronegative.

The chain uses TRBV6-5 and TRBJ1-3; maybe TRBD1 (6 bases). V gave up 6 bases and J gave up 2 bases, with 8 bases separating them. Germline V gives CDR1 MNHEY, CDR2 SVGAGI. This CDR3 spans 13 amino acids. CDR3 protein: CASSRGAGNTIYF. CDR3 in DNA: TGTGCCAGCAGCAGGGGAGCTGGAAACACCATATATTTT.

The V gene is TRBV11-3, the J gene TRBJ1-2; D possibly corresponds to TRBD1 (5 bases). This CDR3 comprises 13 residues. Germline V gene data show CDR1 as SGHNT and CDR2 as YENEEA. The V end lost 4 bases, the J end lost 1 base, and 7 bases lay between the germline ends. DNA of the CDR3: TGTGCCAGCAGCTCGACAGTTAACTATGGCTACACCTTC. Protein product: CASSSTVNYGYTF. The complete variable domain, with remaining parts taken from reference TRBV11-3 and TRBJ1-2, reads EAGVVQSPRYKIIEKKQPVAFWCNPISGHNTLYWYLQNLGQGPELLIRYENEEAVDDSQLPKDRFSAERLKGVDSTLKIQPAELGDSAVYLCASSSTVNYGYTFGSGTRLTVV.

V gene TRBV5-1 combines with J gene TRBJ2-5; 9 nucleotides agree with TRBD2. Germline trimming cut 2 bases from V and 2 bases from J; bases unmatched to any gene: 7. The germline V gene has CDR1 SGHRS and CDR2 YFSETQ. The CDR3 contains 16 residues. The CDR3 DNA reads TGCGCCAGCAGCTTTGATCCTAGCGGGGTTCAAGAGACCCAGTACTTC. Translating gives CASSFDPSGVQETQYF. The full variable domain, completed using reference TRBV5-1 and TRBJ2-5, is KAGVTQTPRYLIKTRGQQVTLSCSPISGHRSVSWYQQTPGQGLQFLFEYFSETQRNKGNFPGRFSGRQFSNSRSEMNVSTLELGDSALYLCASSFDPSGVQETQYFGPGTRLLVL.

The chain couples TRBV7-6 to TRBJ2-1, with 12 bases aligning to TRBD2. CDR1 is SGHVS, CDR2 FNYEAQ, per germline. CDR3 length: 17 amino acids. J gave up 2 bases and V 5 bases, and 7 bases lay outside the gene matches. The CDR3 region has the DNA TGTGCCAGCAGCCCCAAACTAGCGGGGGGAACCTACAATGAGCAGTTCTTC. Protein product: CASSPKLAGGTYNEQFF.

The chain uses TRBV6-7 and TRBJ2-7; weak D call: TRBD1 (5 bases). TRBV6-7 counts as an open reading frame of uncertain function. The CDR3 length is 16 residues. Trimming cost V 0 bases and J 9 bases, with 21 bases left between them. CDR3 sequence reads: CASSYSGHRPPSGQYF. DNA of the CDR3: TGTGCCAGCAGTTACTCAGGACACCGGCCACCTTCCGGGCAGTACTTC.

This chain joins TRBV19 and TRBJ1-2, with a possible D match to TRBD1 (6 bases). V lost 3 bases, J lost 8 bases, and 16 bases lay in between. The CDR3 is made up of 14 amino acids. CDR1 LNHDA and CDR2 SQIVND come from the germline V gene (reference sequence). As DNA, the CDR3 is TGTGCCAGTAGTATGAGGGCACAGGGTGACGGCTACACCTTC. Translation: CASSMRAQGDGYTF.

The rearrangement links TRBV15 to TRBJ2-7; D gene unclear. Trimming cost V 3 bases and J 2 bases, with 14 bases left between them. The germline V gene encodes CDR1 LNHNV and CDR2 YYDKDF (reference sequence). The CDR3 spans 15 residues. This CDR3 reads CATSRELTATYEQYF. The DNA of the CDR3 is TGTGCCACCAGCAGGGAATTGACGGCTACCTACGAGCAGTACTTC.

Note on this clone: One end of the junction does not line up with germline, which may come from a read error. This sequence joins TRBV9 and TRBJ1-6, with 8 positions matching TRBD1. Germline CDR1 reads SGDLS; CDR2 reads YYNGEE. There are 17 residues in the CDR3. In DNA form, the CDR3 reads TGTGCCAGCAGCCCCCGGGAACAGGGGGACTTTAATTCGCCCCTCCACTTT. Translating gives CASSPREQGDFNSPLHF.

V usage is TRBV6-5 and J usage is TRBJ2-1, with D tentatively TRBD2 (5 bases). CDR1 is MNHEY and CDR2 is SVGAGI in the germline V gene. The V gene lost 11 bases and the J gene lost 3 bases, with 17 bases spanning the gap. The length of the CDR3 is 14 residues. The chain's CDR3 is CAARGSSGYNEQFF. In DNA form, the CDR3 reads TGTGCCGCACGAGGGAGCAGCGGCTACAATGAGCAGTTCTTC.

The V call is TRBV15, the J call TRBJ2-6, with TRBD1 matching 9 bases. J was trimmed by 2 bases and V by 5 bases; bases with no gene match: 7. Germline CDR1 reads LNHNV; CDR2 reads YYDKDF (reference sequence). This CDR3 spans 17 amino acids. CDR3 nucleotide sequence: TGTGCCACCAGCTTCGGGACAGGGTTGACTGGGGCCAACGTCCTGACTTTC. Translated, it gives CATSFGTGLTGANVLTF.

V is TRBV5-1 and J is TRBJ2-2; D is possibly TRBD1 (6 bases). CDR1 and CDR2 (germline): SGHRS, YFSETQ. V lost 4 bases, J lost 0 bases, and 10 bases lay in between. The CDR3 has 15 amino acids. The CDR3: CASSQDSPNTGELFF. CDR3 nucleotide sequence: TGCGCCAGCAGCCAGGACAGCCCGAACACCGGGGAGCTGTTTTTT.

The J gene is TRBJ1-1, the V gene TRBV6-5; TRBD1 agrees at 7 bases. CDR3 length equals 14 residues. Per germline, CDR1 MNHEY and CDR2 SVGAGI. Germline trimming cut 6 bases from V and 2 bases from J; bases unmatched to any gene: 6. The CDR3 DNA follows: TGTGCCAGCAGGCTGAGACAGGGTAACACTGAAGCTTTCTTT. As protein: CASRLRQGNTEAFF.

This rearrangement joins TRBV7-2 to TRBJ2-2, with 10 positions matching TRBD2. CDR1 is SGHTA, CDR2 FQGNSA, per germline. The CDR3 runs 17 residues. Germline trimming cut 0 bases from V and 5 bases from J; bases unmatched to any gene: 6. DNA of the CDR3: TGTGCCAGCAGCTTAGCAGCGGGGGGGCCGGGAACCGGGGAGCTGTTTTTT. Protein product: CASSLAAGGPGTGELFF.

The V call is TRBV5-6, the J call TRBJ2-5, with D maybe TRBD1 (6 bases). V lost 2 bases and J lost 2, with 13 bases in between. Germline V CDR1 and CDR2: SGHDT, YYEEEE. There are 15 residues in the CDR3. CDR3 bases: TGTGCCAGCAGCTTCTGGGGGCTAGCACAAGAGACCCAGTACTTC. Translation gives CASSFWGLAQETQYF.

The chain has TRBV27 and TRBJ1-1; no reliable D call. This CDR3 contains 14 residues. The germline V and J ends were trimmed by 0 bases and 0 bases, with 5 bases remaining between them. From germline, CDR1 is MNHEY and CDR2 SMNVEV (reference sequence). Here the CDR3 DNA reads TGTGCCAGCAGTTTATCAGCAGTGAACACTGAAGCTTTCTTT. This encodes CASSLSAVNTEAFF.

The chain recombines TRBV5-4 with TRBJ2-3; 14 bases agree with TRBD2. Unmatched junction bases numbered 7, after V lost 5 bases and J lost 5 bases. Germline lookup yields CDR1 SGHNT and CDR2 YYREEE (reference sequence). CDR3 length: 16 amino acids. CDR3 sequence (DNA): TGTGCCAGCAGTTCGACTAGCGGGGGGGCGAGAGATACGCAGTATTTT. Its protein is CASSSTSGGARDTQYF.

The chain employs TRBV11-3 and TRBJ2-5; 7 nucleotides align to TRBD2. Germline-derived CDR1 and CDR2 are SGHNT and YENEEA. The trim removed 6 bases at V and 0 bases at J, leaving 7 bases unmatched. The CDR3 sequence is 15 residues long. CDR3 loop: CASRDRAGNQETQYF. The CDR3 bases are TGTGCCAGCAGAGACCGAGCGGGGAACCAAGAGACCCAGTACTTC.

The chain has TRBV5-8 and TRBJ1-2; D call uncertain. Trimming took 0 bases from V and 7 from J, leaving 10 bases between them. Germline CDR1 reads SGHTS; CDR2 reads YDEGEE. The CDR3 has 13 residues. As DNA, the CDR3 is TGTGCCAGCAGCTTGGTTCCCGGATTTGGCTACACCTTC. It specifies CASSLVPGFGYTF.

This clone came up many times. The chain has TRBV28 and TRBJ2-7, with D uncertain. V was cut by 3 bases and J by 3 bases, with 6 bases left in between. CDR1 is MDHEN and CDR2 is SYDVKM in the germline V gene. CDR3 size: 12 residues. CDR3 residues: CASSFQNYEQYF. The CDR3, as DNA: TGTGCCAGCAGTTTCCAAAACTACGAGCAGTACTTC.

This clone was counted a single time. This chain connects TRBV5-1 to TRBJ1-1, with D perhaps matching TRBD1 (6 bases). This CDR3 has 13 residues. The V end was cut by 4 bases, the J end by 1 base, with 8 bases between. CDR1 and CDR2 (germline): SGHRS, YFSETQ. The CDR3 nucleotides read TGCGCCAGCAGCGGCAGGGGGAACACTGAAGCTTTCTTT. Its protein product is CASSGRGNTEAFF.